This TCR beta chain was identified in a study of pediatric ulcerative colitis (dated 2019 in TCRdb). With regard to the full study: Among the ulcerative colitis patients, over five had pancolitis and two had left-sided colitis, and histology in every patient was consistent with ulcerative colitis. From 8 or 9 newly diagnosed, treatment-naive pediatric ulcerative colitis patients and a few non-IBD control children, paired blood and rectal samples were collected. The Pediatric Ulcerative Colitis Activity Index classified a couple of patients as having mild disease, several as having moderate disease and three as having acute severe colitis.

The junction carries 18 bases between V and J, which are trimmed by 1 base and 8 bases respectively. The germline V gene encodes CDR1 SGHTA and CDR2 FQGNSA. Reading from cysteine to phenylalanine, the CDR3 counts 16 amino acids. CDR3 DNA is the only sequence kept; it has 48 bases, read in frame from the first base. During colonoscopy, one to two rectal pinch biopsies were obtained for research purposes. Ulcerative colitis patients had received no immunosuppressive medication before the diagnostic colonoscopy. Before DNA was isolated, the rectal biopsies underwent proteinase K digestion. The Wizard kit (Promega) was used to extract genomic DNA from both blood and intestinal samples. The research as a whole found: Features of the rectal repertoire distinguished controls, mild-moderate colitis patients and acute severe colitis patients, and in acute severe colitis, rectal diversity was reduced because of clonal expansions. With only four individuals, the healthy control group was small. For technical reasons, substantially fewer templates were yielded by the blood samples of a couple of patients, and these blood samples were excluded from blood-rectal overlap analysis. T cells from blood may have been included in the rectal pinch biopsies, particularly in patients with overt colitis. A couple of rectal CDR3 clonotypes were found in every ulcerative colitis patient but in no control. Because repertoires came from total lymphocyte DNA, patterns in rare subsets such as regulatory T cells may not be reflected. Clonal overlap between a subject's own blood and rectum was significantly greater in ulcerative colitis patients than in controls, which suggests more T cell trafficking to inflamed tissue.

To note about this clone: The specificity of this receptor is unknown. No clone much larger than this one lies a single base away; base qualities are absent.

Using the immunoSEQ TRB Survey service, rearranged CDR3 beta regions were amplified from genomic DNA with multiplex V and J primers. Survey-level sequencing depth of up to 500,000 reads per sample was used to keep depth equal across samples. Libraries were purified and pooled, and sequencing was performed on Illumina technology. The published analysis was carried out like this. Productive clonality, sample overlap, pairwise scatters, CDR3 beta length, V/D/J gene usage and productiveness were all assessed with the immunoSEQ online tools. Alongside Shannon and Simpson indices, calculated diversity was computed as the number of unique rearrangements divided by total templates, multiplied by 100. Z-score normalized data were analyzed by principal component analysis with the R prcomp function and the ggbiplot package. Morisita's index was used to measure clonal overlap between blood and rectum within each subject. TCRdb provides this immuneACCESS table in a form limited to in-frame rearrangements. Some clones are lacking; in checked studies, under half of them reflect an unresolved V gene, and why the rest are absent is not known. V, J and clone size are those of that table, while D and trimming were read from the DNA. Present in this sample are about 34,000 clones, about 81% of which were seen just once. The ten largest clones add up to less than 10% of the sample.

This receptor was obtained from a boy aged 5-17 years with severe ulcerative colitis. The chain links TRBV7-2 with TRBJ2-1; matching of 7 bases hints at TRBD2 as the D gene. Specimen: gut tissue. This receptor carries the CDR3 CASSLVVGGPVYEQFF. The nucleotide sequence is given as TGTGCCAGCAGCTTAGTAGTGGGGGGGCCCGTATATGAGCAGTTCTTC.